These T cell receptor beta chains were read from a single sample in a study of T cells after yellow fever vaccination. TCRdb recomputed calls from the 5' RACE reads with MiXCR, one row per CDR3 protein. Here the sample spans hundreds of thousands of distinct CDR3 sequences, around 6.4% being singletons. This specimen was PBMCs, taken 5 days after the yellow fever booster vaccination. These receptors were obtained from a man aged 30 to 45 who received the YFV17D yellow fever vaccine. CDR3s include the opening cysteine and the closing phenylalanine or tryptophan. The order of the fields is clone size, J gene, V gene, D gene, CDR3 DNA, CDR3 protein. D genes are given only for firm matches. Size values are once, few and many counts, or a class for expanded clones, and some rows have none.

clone size: many; J gene: TRBJ2-5; V gene: TRBV18; D gene: TRBD2; CDR3 DNA: TGTGCCAGCTCTCATACTAGCGGGACGGAGACCCAGTACTTC; CDR3 protein: CASSHTSGTETQYF
clone size: many; J gene: TRBJ2-5; V gene: TRBV7-6; D gene: NA; CDR3 DNA: TGTGCCAGCAGCTTAAGGGCTGACATCCAAGAGACCCAGTACTTC; CDR3 protein: CASSLRADIQETQYF
clone size: NA; J gene: TRBJ2-4; V gene: TRBV14; D gene: TRBD2; CDR3 DNA: TGTGCCAGCAGCCAACGGACTAGCGGGAGGTTTACTCAGTACTTC; CDR3 protein: CASSQRTSGRFTQYF
clone size: NA; J gene: TRBJ2-1; V gene: TRBV12-3/TRBV12-4; D gene: NA; CDR3 DNA: TGTGCCAGCAGTCGACGGGACACCTCCTACGATGAGCAGTTCTTC; CDR3 protein: CASSRRDTSYDEQFF
clone size: few; J gene: TRBJ2-7; V gene: TRBV7-2; D gene: TRBD2; CDR3 DNA: TGTGCCAGCAGCTTAGCGGGACTAGCGGAGCTCTACGAGCAGTACTTC; CDR3 protein: CASSLAGLAELYEQYF
clone size: NA; J gene: TRBJ2-5; V gene: TRBV18; D gene: NA; CDR3 DNA: TGTGCCAGCTCACCGACGACGGGGGAGACCCAGTACTTC; CDR3 protein: CASSPTTGETQYF
clone size: few; J gene: TRBJ2-2; V gene: TRBV7-6; D gene: NA; CDR3 DNA: TGTGCCAGCAGCCCAGCGACGATCGGGAACACCGGGGAGCTGTTTTTT; CDR3 protein: CASSPATIGNTGELFF
clone size: NA; J gene: TRBJ2-1; V gene: TRBV7-3; D gene: TRBD2; CDR3 DNA: TGTGCCAGCAGCAAGACTAGCGGAGTCTACAATGAGCAGTTCTTC; CDR3 protein: CASSKTSGVYNEQFF
clone size: few; J gene: TRBJ2-7; V gene: TRBV7-2; D gene: TRBD1; CDR3 DNA: TGTGCCAGCAGCTTATCCGGGCAGGGGGTCCACGAGCAGTACTTC; CDR3 protein: CASSLSGQGVHEQYF
clone size: NA; J gene: TRBJ2-7; V gene: TRBV18; D gene: NA; CDR3 DNA: TGTGCCAGCTCACCAGTTAGGGCTGACGAGCAGTACTTC; CDR3 protein: CASSPVRADEQYF
clone size: NA; J gene: TRBJ2-2; V gene: TRBV20-1; D gene: TRBD2; CDR3 DNA: TGCAGTGCTACTAGCGGGAGCACCGGGGAGCTGTTTTTT; CDR3 protein: CSATSGSTGELFF
clone size: few; J gene: TRBJ2-2; V gene: TRBV2; D gene: NA; CDR3 DNA: TGTGCCAGCGTCCGCTTGGGGGACGGGGAGCTGTTTTTT; CDR3 protein: CASVRLGDGELFF
clone size: few; J gene: TRBJ2-1; V gene: TRBV19; D gene: NA; CDR3 DNA: TGTGCCAGTAGTAGGGGGCGCGCGGGGAAAGCCTACAATGAGCAGTTCTTC; CDR3 protein: CASSRGRAGKAYNEQFF
clone size: many; J gene: TRBJ2-5; V gene: TRBV20-1; D gene: TRBD2; CDR3 DNA: TGCAGTGTCGTAGCGGGAGGAATGGAGACCCAGTACTTC; CDR3 protein: CSVVAGGMETQYF
clone size: many; J gene: TRBJ2-7; V gene: TRBV7-2; D gene: NA; CDR3 DNA: TGTGCCAGCAGTACGACAGGCTACGAGCAGTACTTC; CDR3 protein: CASSTTGYEQYF
clone size: NA; J gene: TRBJ1-2; V gene: TRBV11-2; D gene: NA; CDR3 DNA: TGTGCCAGCAGCTTAGATTCGCAGGGGGGCTACACCTTC; CDR3 protein: CASSLDSQGGYTF
clone size: few; J gene: TRBJ2-3; V gene: TRBV7-2; D gene: TRBD1; CDR3 DNA: TGTGCCAGCAGCTTTTGGGCCGGGACAGGGGGCACAGATACGCAGTATTTT; CDR3 protein: CASSFWAGTGGTDTQYF
clone size: many; J gene: TRBJ1-1; V gene: TRBV6-2/TRBV6-3; D gene: NA; CDR3 DNA: TGTGCCAGCGGCGGATACTACACTGAAGCTTTCTTT; CDR3 protein: CASGGYYTEAFF
clone size: many; J gene: TRBJ1-2; V gene: TRBV9; D gene: NA; CDR3 DNA: TGTGCCAGCAGCCCAGGGCCAGCCCTATTTGGCTACACCTTC; CDR3 protein: CASSPGPALFGYTF
clone size: NA; J gene: TRBJ2-7; V gene: TRBV5-5; D gene: NA; CDR3 DNA: TGTGCCAGCAGCTTGTACGTTCCGGACGAGCAGTACTTC; CDR3 protein: CASSLYVPDEQYF
clone size: NA; J gene: TRBJ2-3; V gene: TRBV10-3; D gene: TRBD2; CDR3 DNA: TGTGCCATCAGTGGCGGGACTAGCGGGAGCGCAGATACGCAGTATTTT; CDR3 protein: CAISGGTSGSADTQYF
clone size: NA; J gene: TRBJ1-2; V gene: TRBV19; D gene: TRBD1; CDR3 DNA: TGTGCCAGTAGTAGCACAGGGGTACGCTATGGCTACACCTTC; CDR3 protein: CASSSTGVRYGYTF
clone size: many; J gene: TRBJ2-5; V gene: TRBV9; D gene: NA; CDR3 DNA: TGTGCCAGCAGCCCCGACAGTTGGATGCAGACCCAGTACTTC; CDR3 protein: CASSPDSWMQTQYF
clone size: few; J gene: TRBJ1-1; V gene: TRBV20-1; D gene: NA; CDR3 DNA: TGCAGTGCTAGAGTAGGGGCCCTGAACACTGAAGCTTTCTTT; CDR3 protein: CSARVGALNTEAFF
clone size: few; J gene: TRBJ1-1; V gene: TRBV18; D gene: TRBD1; CDR3 DNA: TGTGCCAGCTCACCCTACAGGGGTCAAGCTTTCTTT; CDR3 protein: CASSPYRGQAFF
clone size: NA; J gene: TRBJ2-1; V gene: TRBV27; D gene: NA; CDR3 DNA: TGTGCCAGCAGTTTATGGGTCCCCAGGACAGTCAAGAGCTCCTACAATGAGCAGTTCTTC; CDR3 protein: CASSLWVPRTVKSSYNEQFF
clone size: many; J gene: TRBJ2-7; V gene: TRBV27; D gene: TRBD1; CDR3 DNA: TGTGCCAGCAGCCCTCTGGAGACAGGGGGCTACGAGCAGTACTTC; CDR3 protein: CASSPLETGGYEQYF